These 27 T cell receptor beta chains were all obtained from the same sample, sequenced in a study of blood T cells in healthy people across ages. PCR was performed a second time for roughly 7 to 12 cycles using a sample-barcoded 5' primer and a J-beta primer mix. A single record per CDR3 protein comes from TCRdb applying MiXCR to the 5' RACE reads. The table records about 570,000 distinct CDR3 sequences, 27% of them present only once. The sequencing sample was made of blood. The receptors shown here come from a woman in her 70s in good health.

The chain has TRBV7-9 and TRBJ1-2; D may be TRBD1 (6 bases). The CDR3 runs 17 residues. Germline assignment: CDR1 SEHNR and CDR2 FQNEAQ (reference sequence). Trimming took off 1 base at V and 7 bases at J, with 22 bases between the two ends. The CDR3 region has the DNA TGTGCCAGCAGCTTAGGGCGGGACATATCCCCATCCGGTGGCTACACCTTC. This gives the protein CASSLGRDISPSGGYTF.

The chain combines TRBV3-1 with TRBJ1-1; D is undetermined. The CDR3 sequence is 17 residues long. Trimming shortened V by 2 bases and J by 0 bases, and 16 bases separated the two germline ends. Germline V gene sequence: CDR1 LGHDT, CDR2 YNNKEL (reference sequence). CDR3 in DNA: TGTGCCAGCAGCCAATGCGCGGCAGCACCGTTGAACACTGAAGCTTTCTTT. This codes for CASSQCAAAPLNTEAFF.

In its sample, this clonotype was seen a few times. At one of its ends the junction is not consistent with the germline gene, which may arise from a read error. The chain uses TRBV12-3 or TRBV12-4 and TRBJ2-1; D call uncertain. The CDR3 spans 11 residues. CDR3 DNA: TGTGCCAGCACTACGGGTAAAGAGCAGCTCTTC. This encodes CASTTGKEQLF.

The V and J genes are TRBV10-3 and TRBJ2-7; 11 nucleotides align to TRBD2. Looked up from germline, CDR1 is ENHRY and CDR2 is SYGVKD. This CDR3 has 16 residues. Trimming at V came to 5 bases and at J to 1 base, leaving 7 bases not matched to a gene. CDR3 in amino acids: CAISSSGGASSYEQYF. As DNA, the CDR3 is TGTGCCATCAGTAGTAGCGGGGGGGCGTCGTCCTACGAGCAGTACTTC.

This clonotype was recorded a few times. At one end the junction does not follow the germline gene, possibly because of a read error. The chain employs TRBV5-6 and TRBJ1-2, with 10 bases lining up with TRBD1. This CDR3 has 14 amino acids. Per germline, CDR1 SGHDT and CDR2 YYEEEE. DNA of the CDR3: TGTGCCAGCACCGAATGGACAGGGGGAGGAGGCTACGCCTTC. Translated, it gives CASTEWTGGGGYAF. The variable domain in full, completed from reference TRBV5-6 and TRBJ1-2, reads DAGVTQSPTHLIKTRGQQVTLRCSPKSGHDTVSWYQQALGQGPQFIFQYYEEEERQRGNFPDRFSGHQFPNYSSELNVNALLLGDSALYLCASTEWTGGGGYAFGSGTRLTVV.

This clonotype turned up a few times. The chain uses TRBV20-1 and TRBJ2-5; D might be TRBD1 (7 bases). This CDR3 has 15 residues. V was trimmed by 0 bases and J by 1 base, leaving 12 bases between them. Germline CDR1 is DFQATT and CDR2 is SNEGSKA (reference sequence). In DNA, the CDR3 is TGCAGTGCTAGAGATGGAGGGGGCTCCCAAGAGACCCAGTACTTC. Its protein product is CSARDGGGSQETQYF.

The chain carries TRBV19 and TRBJ2-5; D gene ambiguous. The better agreement between TRBJ2-7 and the DNA end casts doubt on the J call. CDR1 LNHDA and CDR2 SQIVND come from the germline V gene (reference sequence). This CDR3 contains 14 residues. CDR3 sequence: CASRTAVGLYEQYF. The CDR3 bases are TGTGCCAGTAGAACGGCGGTTGGGCTCTACGAGCAGTACTTC.

The rearrangement uses TRBV12-3 or TRBV12-4 and TRBJ2-4; possibly TRBD2 for D (7 bases). The V and J ends lost 5 bases and 0 bases respectively, with 11 bases between them. This CDR3 spans 15 amino acids. The CDR3 coding sequence is TGTGCCAGCAGTACAGGGAGGGGAGCCAAAAACATTCAGTACTTC. Protein product: CASSTGRGAKNIQYF.

This clonotype has a handful of counts. The rearrangement joins TRBV21-1 to TRBJ2-7; the D call in the table, TRBD1, was not verified against the DNA. TRBV21-1 is flagged as a pseudogene. The CDR3 is 15 amino acids. CDR3 sequence (DNA): TGTGCCAGCAGCAAAGGCTTGGGACCGGCCTACGAGCAGTACTTC. Encoded protein: CASSKGLGPAYEQYF.

The chain combines TRBV3-1 with TRBJ1-1; 11 bases agree with TRBD1. Germline CDR1 is LGHDT and CDR2 is YNNKEL (reference sequence). V lost 3 bases, J lost 5 bases, and 5 bases stayed unmatched. The CDR3 is 15 residues long. CDR3 protein: CASSHGTGGNTEAFF. DNA for the CDR3: TGTGCCAGCAGCCACGGGACAGGGGGAAATACTGAAGCTTTCTTT.

This clonotype was seen a handful of times. V and J are TRBV20-1 and TRBJ1-1; weak D call: TRBD1 (6 bases). The CDR3 extends over 12 amino acids. V lost 3 bases, J lost 10 bases, and 15 bases lay in between. Germline assignment: CDR1 DFQATT and CDR2 SNEGSKA (reference sequence). This chain's CDR3 is CSASVSGASAFF. The CDR3, as DNA: TGCAGTGCTAGTGTTTCGGGGGCTTCAGCTTTCTTT.

This clonotype was observed once. The V gene is TRBV29-1, the J gene TRBJ1-2; D may be TRBD1 (5 bases). Germline lookup yields CDR1 SQVTM and CDR2 ANQGSEA. The CDR3 runs 13 residues. Trimming removed 3 bases from V and 7 bases from J, with 15 bases in between. This CDR3 reads CSVEHFQGVGYTF. CDR3 DNA sequence: TGCAGCGTTGAGCACTTCCAGGGAGTTGGCTACACCTTC.

This clonotype was seen once. This sequence joins TRBV11-3 and TRBJ1-2; possibly TRBD1 for D (5 bases). Trimming took 2 bases from V and 3 from J, leaving 10 bases between them. Germline V gene lookup returns CDR1 SGHNT and CDR2 YENEEA. This CDR3 has 14 residues. The CDR3 nucleotides read TGTGCCAGCAGCTTACTGGACAACCACTATGGCTACACCTTC. Translated, it gives CASSLLDNHYGYTF.

V usage is TRBV11-2 and J usage is TRBJ2-1, with 7 bases matching TRBD1. CDR3 length equals 16 residues. CDR1 is SGHAT, CDR2 FQNNGV, per germline. J lost 0 bases, V lost 5 bases, and 7 bases had no gene match. CDR3 coding DNA: TGTGCCAGCAGCCACGATGGGACAGTCTCCTACAATGAGCAGTTCTTC. Translated: CASSHDGTVSYNEQFF. The complete variable domain, with remaining parts taken from reference TRBV11-2 and TRBJ2-1, reads EAGVAQSPRYKIIEKRQSVAFWCNPISGHATLYWYQQILGQGPKLLIQFQNNGVVDDSQLPKDRFSAERLKGVDSTLKIQPAKLEDSAVYLCASSHDGTVSYNEQFFGPGTRLTVL.

The V and J genes are TRBV5-1 and TRBJ1-2; possibly TRBD1 for D (5 bases). V was pared by 2 bases and J by 3 bases, with 8 bases between. The CDR3 extends over 13 amino acids. Per germline, CDR1 SGHRS and CDR2 YFSETQ. In DNA, the CDR3 is TGCGCCAGCAGCTTCGGGGCATACTATGGCTACACCTTC. Protein product: CASSFGAYYGYTF.

The rearrangement uses TRBV7-9 and TRBJ2-7; no definite D call. The CDR3 runs to 14 residues. Germline lookup yields CDR1 SEHNR and CDR2 FQNEAQ (reference sequence). Trimming removed 4 bases from V and 2 bases from J, with 12 bases in between. For the CDR3, the DNA is TGTGCCAGCAGCTACAGACAATACACCTACGAGCAGTACTTC. It codes for CASSYRQYTYEQYF.

In its sample, this clonotype was seen a few times. The rearrangement links TRBV6-1 to TRBJ2-5, with 9 bases aligning to TRBD1. The J call may be incorrect, as the DNA end agrees better with TRBJ2-7. Germline loops: CDR1 MNHNS, CDR2 SASEGT. The CDR3 length is 14 residues. CDR3 region: CASRGQGTLHEQYF. CDR3 nucleotide sequence: TGTGCCAGCAGAGGACAGGGGACCCTTCACGAGCAGTACTTC.

The chain is built from TRBV9 and TRBJ2-5; 8 nucleotides line up with TRBD1. Germline loops: CDR1 SGDLS, CDR2 YYNGEE. The CDR3 totals 14 residues. The junction had 9 bases not matched to a gene; V was cut back by 8 bases and J by 3 bases. CDR3 loop: CASDRGGSEETQYF. CDR3 sequence (DNA): TGTGCCAGTGACAGGGGAGGATCTGAAGAGACCCAGTACTTC.

The sample holds many counts of this clonotype. The CDR3 reads CAILQGAEQFF. The CDR3 bases are TGTGCCATACTCCAGGGGGCGGAGCAGTTCTTC. This chain connects TRBV10-3 to TRBJ2-1; 8 nucleotides line up with TRBD1. Trimming cost V 9 bases and J 10 bases; bases outside gene matches: 5. CDR3 length: 11 amino acids. The germline V gene encodes CDR1 ENHRY and CDR2 SYGVKD.

The chain links TRBV6-5 to TRBJ1-2, with TRBD1 identical over 9 bases. The CDR3 spans 17 residues. Germline CDR1 MNHEY, CDR2 SVGAGI. The J segment lost 8 bases and the V segment lost 3 bases, leaving 16 bases of the junction unmatched. CDR3 nucleotide sequence: TGTGCCAGCAGTTATGCGGGAGGGACAGGGAAATTGGGAGGCTACACCTTC. This encodes CASSYAGGTGKLGGYTF.

This chain links TRBV12-3 or TRBV12-4 with TRBJ2-1; D is possibly TRBD1 or TRBD2 (5 bases each). The CDR3 consists of 17 residues. V lost 4 bases, J lost 5 bases, and 21 bases lay in between. The CDR3 loop is CASSSTPLVGDNNEQFF. CDR3 DNA: TGTGCCAGCAGTTCCACCCCCCTAGTGGGGGATAACAATGAGCAGTTCTTC.

CDR3 in amino acids: CASSLKRGGTEAFF. CDR3 nucleotides: TGCGCCAGCAGCCTCAAGCGGGGGGGCACTGAAGCTTTCTTT. The chain recombines TRBV5-1 with TRBJ1-1, with D tentatively TRBD1 (5 bases). CDR1 and CDR2 (germline): SGHRS, YFSETQ. The CDR3 is 14 amino acids. Trimming pared 4 bases from V and 4 bases from J, leaving 14 bases between.

To note about this clonotype: The junction does not match germline at one end; this may be a read error. CDR3 region: CASTYAYSGANVLTF. The CDR3 nucleotides are TGTGCCAGCACTTACGCCTACTCTGGGGCCAACGTCCTGACTTTC. The genes are TRBV6-2 or TRBV6-3 and TRBJ2-6; D remains ambiguous. The CDR3 loop spans 15 amino acids. Germline V gives CDR1 MNHEY, CDR2 SVGEGT.

The V call is TRBV6-2 or TRBV6-3, the J call TRBJ2-4, with 9 bases identical to TRBD1. Looked up from germline, CDR1 is MNHEY and CDR2 is SVGEGT. CDR3 length equals 16 residues. J gave up 5 bases and V 6 bases, and 11 bases lay outside the gene matches. The CDR3 nucleotides are TGTGCCAGCAGCCTCTTCGGGACAGGGATGGAAAACATTCAGTACTTC. This codes for CASSLFGTGMENIQYF.

Turning to this clonotype: Here the CDR3 omits its conserved ending phenylalanine or tryptophan, so a read error is the likely source. V gene TRBV24-1 combines with J gene TRBJ2-2, with 7 bases that match TRBD1. This CDR3 region has 17 residues. Germline CDR1 reads KGHDR; CDR2 reads SFDVKD. V shed 2 bases, J shed 5 bases, and the junction held 10 bases outside the gene matches. The CDR3 nucleotides are TGTGCCACCAGTGATTCCAAATTTACAGGGGTGACCGGGGAGCTGTTTCTT. It encodes CATSDSKFTGVTGELFL.

The chain couples TRBV9 to TRBJ2-2; unclear D gene. The CDR3 contains 16 residues. Trimming removed 4 bases from V and 3 bases from J, with 16 bases in between. Germline V gives CDR1 SGDLS, CDR2 YYNGEE. CDR3 region: CASSPPLSRDTGELFF. DNA for the CDR3: TGTGCCAGCAGCCCCCCACTTTCCCGTGACACCGGGGAGCTGTTTTTT.

This clonotype was observed a single time. V usage is TRBV25-1 and J usage is TRBJ2-3; a weak D match, TRBD1 (6 bases). The CDR3 covers 16 residues. V lost 3 bases and J 6 bases, leaving 19 bases between the germline ends. CDR1 and CDR2 (germline): MGHDK, SYGVNS. The CDR3 sequence is CASSESGSGVKDTQYF. CDR3 coding DNA: TGTGCCAGCAGTGAGTCCGGGTCAGGGGTCAAGGATACGCAGTATTTT.